The 15 T cell receptor beta chains below were found in one sample sequenced in a study of T-cell reconstitution after alpha-beta-depleted transplantation in children. Unique molecular identifiers featured in how the TCRbeta library was prepared. TCRdb redid the calling of the PCR reads with MiXCR, one entry per CDR3 protein. The sample carries 350,000 to 500,000 distinct CDR3 sequences, 43% recorded once. The sample consisted of PBMCs, taken before TCRalphabeta/CD19-depleted stem cell transplant. The source of these receptors is a girl aged 2 to 9 with aplastic anemia, due to receive a stem cell transplant.

This clonotype was detected ten times or more. The chain carries TRBV7-2 and TRBJ2-1; D is uncertain. This CDR3 has 12 amino acids. With 5 bases removed from V and 2 bases from J, the gap between germline ends came to 4 bases. Germline V CDR1 and CDR2: SGHTA, FQGNSA. The CDR3 loop reads CASSLAYNEQFF. In nucleotides, the CDR3 is TGTGCCAGCAGCCTTGCCTACAATGAGCAGTTCTTC.

The J gene is TRBJ2-7, the V gene TRBV28; 10 nucleotides agree with TRBD1. The CDR3 length is 14 residues. CDR1 is MDHEN, CDR2 SYDVKM, per germline. With V trimmed by 5 bases and J by 5 bases, 6 bases remained unmatched. The CDR3 DNA follows: TGTGCCAGCAGTGCGGACAGGGGGATCGACGAGCAGTACTTC. Its translation: CASSADRGIDEQYF.

The chain joins TRBV5-1 to TRBJ2-2; D possibly corresponds to TRBD2 (5 bases). Trimming shortened V by 0 bases and J by 1 base, and 10 bases separated the two germline ends. Germline CDR1 and CDR2: SGHRS and YFSETQ. The CDR3 extends over 16 amino acids. CDR3 in amino acids: CASSLVGKGNTGELFF. CDR3 bases: TGCGCCAGCAGCTTGGTCGGGAAGGGGAACACCGGGGAGCTGTTTTTT.

The CDR3 sequence is CSLGLAVASSYNEQFF. CDR3 bases: TGCAGCCTCGGACTAGCGGTAGCGAGCTCCTACAATGAGCAGTTCTTC. This chain connects TRBV29-1 to TRBJ2-1, with 10 bases identical to TRBD2. Germline CDR1 SQVTM, CDR2 ANQGSEA. The CDR3 has 16 residues. The J segment lost 0 bases and the V segment lost 8 bases, leaving 10 bases of the junction unmatched.

The chain combines TRBV18 with TRBJ2-4; D gene uncertain. Germline assignment: CDR1 KGHSH and CDR2 LQKENI. The CDR3 length is 14 residues. Trimming took off 2 bases at V and 1 base at J, with 6 bases between the two ends. This CDR3 is CASSPGVAKNIQYF. CDR3 sequence (DNA): TGTGCCAGCTCACCAGGGGTGGCCAAAAACATTCAGTACTTC.

The rearrangement joins TRBV11-3 to TRBJ2-1; possibly TRBD1 for D (6 bases). This CDR3 has 13 residues. V lost 5 bases and J lost 7, with 12 bases in between. The germline gives CDR1 SGHNT, CDR2 YENEEA. The chain's CDR3 is CASSRTARNEQFF. The DNA of the CDR3 is TGTGCCAGCAGCCGGACAGCCCGAAATGAGCAGTTCTTC.

This chain uses TRBV20-1 with TRBJ2-1; the D gene is possibly TRBD2 (5 bases). V shed 3 bases and J shed 2 bases, with 11 bases lying between them. Germline V lookup: CDR1 DFQATT, CDR2 SNEGSKA (reference sequence). The CDR3 spans 14 residues. The CDR3 loop reads CSASTSGAYNEQFF. The CDR3 nucleotides are TGCAGTGCTAGTACCAGCGGCGCCTACAATGAGCAGTTCTTC.

The chain is built from TRBV5-1 and TRBJ2-5; 7 positions match TRBD1. This CDR3 spans 14 amino acids. Germline V gene lookup returns CDR1 SGHRS and CDR2 YFSETQ. Trimming removed 3 bases from V and 4 bases from J; junction bases left unmatched: 6. The CDR3 protein is CASSSRAGGETQYF. The DNA for the CDR3 is TGCGCCAGCAGCTCAAGGGCAGGGGGAGAGACCCAGTACTTC.

This clonotype was seen a handful of times. V usage is TRBV9 and J usage is TRBJ2-3, with 7 bases fitting TRBD2. The V gene end was trimmed by 3 bases and the J gene end by 0 bases; junction bases not matched to a gene: 7. There are 16 residues in the CDR3. CDR1 and CDR2 from the germline V gene are SGDLS and YYNGEE. The CDR3 here is CASSARGSGSTDTQYF. The DNA for the CDR3 is TGTGCCAGCAGCGCGAGGGGTAGCGGGAGCACAGATACGCAGTATTTT.

This chain joins TRBV10-2 and TRBJ2-2, with TRBD2 matching over 7 bases. The CDR3 extends over 16 amino acids. The junction had 14 bases not matched to a gene; V was cut back by 8 bases and J by 5 bases. The V gene's germline CDR1 is WSHSY and CDR2 SAAADI. The CDR3 is CASGGTSALSTGELFF. CDR3 nucleotide sequence: TGCGCCAGCGGGGGTACTAGCGCTTTGAGTACCGGGGAGCTGTTTTTT.

The table lists this clonotype with a few counts. The CDR3: CSGSGSLLEQYF. DNA for the CDR3: TGCAGTGGCTCGGGCAGTCTCCTCGAGCAGTACTTC. The rearrangement uses TRBV20-1 and TRBJ2-7; D is unresolved. Germline V lookup: CDR1 DFQATT, CDR2 SNEGSKA (reference sequence). This CDR3 spans 12 amino acids. The V end was cut by 7 bases, the J end by 6 bases, with 16 bases between.

This clonotype has a single count. V and J are TRBV7-2 and TRBJ2-1, with 7 positions matching TRBD2. The CDR3 is 17 amino acids. Germline assignment: CDR1 SGHTA and CDR2 FQGNSA. The ends lost 4 bases at V and 9 bases at J; junction bases unmatched: 18. The CDR3, as DNA: TGTGCCAGCAGCTGGCCGCCGGGCGGGAGCGGTGTTAGTGAGCAGTTCTTC. Protein: CASSWPPGGSGVSEQFF.

The chain employs TRBV5-1 and TRBJ1-1; 7 nucleotides align to TRBD1. CDR1 SGHRS and CDR2 YFSETQ come from the germline V gene. J was trimmed by 3 bases and V by 4 bases; bases with no gene match: 6. This CDR3 region has 14 residues. CDR3 protein: CASSVAGGYTEAFF. CDR3 nucleotide sequence: TGCGCCAGCAGCGTCGCAGGGGGGTACACTGAAGCTTTCTTT. Full variable domain (missing parts from reference TRBV5-1 and TRBJ1-1): KAGVTQTPRYLIKTRGQQVTLSCSPISGHRSVSWYQQTPGQGLQFLFEYFSETQRNKGNFPGRFSGRQFSNSRSEMNVSTLELGDSALYLCASSVAGGYTEAFFGQGTRLTVV.

CDR3 amino acids: CASSPSGRAPDTQYF. As DNA, the CDR3 is TGTGCCAGCAGCCCGAGCGGGAGGGCCCCAGATACGCAGTATTTT. This chain connects TRBV27 to TRBJ2-3, with TRBD2 matching 10 bases. CDR3 length: 15 residues. The germline V gene has CDR1 MNHEY and CDR2 SMNVEV (reference sequence). With V trimmed by 6 bases and J by 4 bases, 7 bases remained unmatched.

This clonotype was counted a few times. The chain is built from TRBV6-1 and TRBJ2-1; D tentatively fits TRBD1 or TRBD2 (5 bases each). V dropped 8 bases and J dropped 2 bases, with 28 bases sitting between them. This CDR3 is 19 amino acids long. The germline gives CDR1 MNHNS, CDR2 SASEGT. CDR3 region: CASLGTSWTPMGTYNEQFF. CDR3 in DNA: TGTGCCAGCTTGGGTACTAGTTGGACACCAATGGGAACCTACAATGAGCAGTTCTTC.